Sequencing of this TCR beta chain was carried out in a study of cytomegalovirus exposure and HLA in healthy donors. Concerning this clone itself: Antigen: not known.

This CDR3 has 17 amino acids. J was trimmed by 2 bases and V by 3 bases; bases with no gene match: 8. Germline CDR1 is LNHDA and CDR2 is SQIVND (reference sequence). Primers for the PCR totalled 60 Vbeta and 13 Jbeta. Profiling relied on immunoSEQ multiplex PCR, and the TCRdb table lists in-frame clones only, not all of them. This table holds around 150,000 clones, roughly 70% found once. Study outcomes and limitations: With later analysis, a missense DCLRE1C variant became linked to TCR beta V- and J-gene trimming.

The chain uses TRBV19 and TRBJ1-2, with 11 bases identical to TRBD1. This TCR was sampled from a woman in her 50s in good health and CMV-seropositive. Material: PBMCs. The CDR3 loop is CASSISGTGGRNYGYTF. In DNA, the CDR3 is TGTGCCAGTAGTATTTCCGGGACAGGGGGTCGGAACTATGGCTACACCTTC.